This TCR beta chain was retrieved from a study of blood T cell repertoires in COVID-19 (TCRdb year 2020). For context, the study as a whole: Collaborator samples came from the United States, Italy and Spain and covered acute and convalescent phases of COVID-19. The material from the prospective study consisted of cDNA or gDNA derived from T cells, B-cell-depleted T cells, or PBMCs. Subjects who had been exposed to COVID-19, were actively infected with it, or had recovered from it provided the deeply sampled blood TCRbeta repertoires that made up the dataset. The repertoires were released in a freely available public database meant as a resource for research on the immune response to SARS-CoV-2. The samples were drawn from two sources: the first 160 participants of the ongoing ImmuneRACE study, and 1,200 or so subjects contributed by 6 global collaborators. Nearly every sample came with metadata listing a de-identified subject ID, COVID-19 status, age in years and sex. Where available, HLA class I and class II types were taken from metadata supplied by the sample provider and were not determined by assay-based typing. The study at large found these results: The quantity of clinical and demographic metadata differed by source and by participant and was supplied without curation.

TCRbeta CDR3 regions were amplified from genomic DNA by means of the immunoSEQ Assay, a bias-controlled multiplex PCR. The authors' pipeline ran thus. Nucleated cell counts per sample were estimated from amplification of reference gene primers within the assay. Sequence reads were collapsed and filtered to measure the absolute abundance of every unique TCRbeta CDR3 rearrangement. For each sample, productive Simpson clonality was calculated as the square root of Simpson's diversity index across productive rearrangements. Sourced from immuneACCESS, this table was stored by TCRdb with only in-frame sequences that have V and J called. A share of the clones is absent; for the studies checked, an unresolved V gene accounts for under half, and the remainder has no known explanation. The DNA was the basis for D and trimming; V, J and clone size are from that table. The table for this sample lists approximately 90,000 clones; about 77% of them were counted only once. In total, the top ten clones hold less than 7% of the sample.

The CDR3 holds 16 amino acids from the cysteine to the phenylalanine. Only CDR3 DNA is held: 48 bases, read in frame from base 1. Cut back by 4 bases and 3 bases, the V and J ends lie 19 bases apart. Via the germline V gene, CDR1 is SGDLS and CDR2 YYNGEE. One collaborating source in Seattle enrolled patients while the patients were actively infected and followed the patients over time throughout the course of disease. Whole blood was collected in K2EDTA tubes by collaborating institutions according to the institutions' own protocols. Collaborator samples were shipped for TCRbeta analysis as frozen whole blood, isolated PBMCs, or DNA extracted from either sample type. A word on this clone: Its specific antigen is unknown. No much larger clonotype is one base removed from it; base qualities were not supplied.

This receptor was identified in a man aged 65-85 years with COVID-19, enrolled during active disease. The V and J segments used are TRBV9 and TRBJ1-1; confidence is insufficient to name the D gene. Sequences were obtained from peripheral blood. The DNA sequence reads TGTGCCAGCAGCATATCAGAGGAGGGAACACACACTGAAGCTTTCTTT. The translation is CASSISEEGTHTEAFF.